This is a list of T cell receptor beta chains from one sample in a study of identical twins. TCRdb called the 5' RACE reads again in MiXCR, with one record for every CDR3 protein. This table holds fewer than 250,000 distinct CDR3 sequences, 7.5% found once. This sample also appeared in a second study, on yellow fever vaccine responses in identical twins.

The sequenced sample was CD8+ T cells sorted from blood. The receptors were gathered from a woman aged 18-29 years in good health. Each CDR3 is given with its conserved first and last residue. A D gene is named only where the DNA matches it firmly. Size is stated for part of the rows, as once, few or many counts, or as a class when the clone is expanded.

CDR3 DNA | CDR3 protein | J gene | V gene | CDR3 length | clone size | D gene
TGTGCCAGCAGCCAGGGACCGGCAGGGAAAAACATTCAGTACTTC | CASSQGPAGKNIQYF | TRBJ2-4 | TRBV27 | 15 | few | .
TGTGCCAGCAGTGTAAGGGGGGAAACGGTTAGCAATCAGCCCCAGCATTTT | CASSVRGETVSNQPQHF | TRBJ1-5 | TRBV28 | 17 | many | .
TGTGCCAGCAGTTCACCGGGGACAAGCACAGATACGCAGTATTTT | CASSSPGTSTDTQYF | TRBJ2-3 | TRBV27 | 15 | . | .
TGTGCCACCAGCAGAGGGGCAGGGTTCGAGCAGTACTTC | CATSRGAGFEQYF | TRBJ2-7 | TRBV15 | 13 | few | .
TGTGCCAGCAGCTTATTTCCGAGCTACACAGATACGCAGTATTTT | CASSLFPSYTDTQYF | TRBJ2-3 | TRBV7-9 | 15 | . | .
TGCAGCGTTGAAGATCTTGCGGGGCAAGAGACCCAGTACTTC | CSVEDLAGQETQYF | TRBJ2-5 | TRBV29-1 | 14 | many | .
TGCAGCGTTCCGACTAGCGGGGTTTACAATGAGCAGTTCTTC | CSVPTSGVYNEQFF | TRBJ2-1 | TRBV29-1 | 14 | many | TRBD2
TGTGCCAGCAGCTCCGGAGGGAGGGCTTTCTTT | CASSSGGRAFF | TRBJ1-1 | TRBV5-8 | 11 | many | .
TGTGCCAGCAGCCCCACTAGCGGGACCTCCTACGAGCAGTACTTC | CASSPTSGTSYEQYF | TRBJ2-7 | TRBV12-3/TRBV12-4 | 15 | many | TRBD2
TGTGCCGCCGCGGCGAACACTGAAGCTTTCTTT | CAAAANTEAFF | TRBJ1-1 | TRBV6-1 | 11 | . | .
TGTGCCAGCAGCGTAGCTGCGAGCTCCTACAATGAGCAGTTCTTC | CASSVAASSYNEQFF | TRBJ2-1 | TRBV9 | 15 | few | .
TGTGCCAGCAGTAGGGGCGGAACCTACAATGAGCAGTTCTTC | CASSRGGTYNEQFF | TRBJ2-1 | TRBV27 | 14 | . | .
TGTGCCAGCAGCTCCCCGGCGGCGGCCTACGAGCAGTACTTC | CASSSPAAAYEQYF | TRBJ2-7 | TRBV11-2 | 14 | few | .
TGCGCCAGCAGCCAATGGACCCGCGATGGGCAGTTCTTC | CASSQWTRDGQFF | TRBJ2-1 | TRBV5-1 | 13 | . | .
TGTGCCAGCAGCCCCCTTGGCCCCAACTACGATGAGCAGTTCTTC | CASSPLGPNYDEQFF | TRBJ2-1 | TRBV7-3 | 15 | few | .
TGTGCCAGCAGGATTCCTGGGGCCAACGTCCTGACTTTC | CASRIPGANVLTF | TRBJ2-6 | TRBV27 | 13 | . | .